The subject of this entry is one T cell receptor (beta chain). Its target is unknown. Other DNA sequences within the sample encode an identical CDR3. The assay was immunoSEQ multiplex PCR, and TCRdb's table has in-frame clones only and misses some. The profile shows fewer than 700,000 clones, approximately 96% of them singletons. As defined, naive CD8 cells were CD45RO-negative and positively selected for CCR7, with terminally differentiated effector memory CD45RA+ cells excluded. Adult Caucasians living in Nashville, Tennessee made up all of the donors. This sample is drawn from a study of shared clonotypes between healthy human individuals. About the study: The study used three CD4 naive, three CD4 memory, two CD8 naive and one CD8 memory plate per donor.

General study results and limits: Memory subsets had estimated richness that was generally smaller than that of naive subsets. Researchers sampled blood only, noting tissue repertoires likely differ.

The CDR3 is made up of 14 amino acids. Germline-derived CDR1 and CDR2 are MNHEY and SMNVEV (reference sequence). J gave up 3 bases and V 6 bases, and 3 bases lay outside the gene matches. The chain joins TRBV27 to TRBJ2-1, with 9 bases that match TRBD2. This sequence originates from a woman in her 30s in good health. The sample was naive CD8+ T cells sorted from blood. CDR3 sequence reads: CASSFSGSYNEQFF. The CDR3 DNA reads as TGTGCCAGCAGCTTTAGCGGGAGCTACAATGAGCAGTTCTTC.